These 13 T cell receptor beta chains share one sample of origin, sequenced in a study of blood T cell repertoires in COVID-19. The method was immunoSEQ multiplex PCR; TCRdb's version includes in-frame clones alone and lacks a portion of them. This repertoire shows about 240,000 clones, roughly 91% found once; its top ten account for about 4%. The sample comprised PBMCs or T cells enriched from blood (not recorded which). These receptors were obtained from a woman younger than 45 who had recovered from COVID-19.

The chain links TRBV5-1 to TRBJ2-5; D may be TRBD2 (6 bases). The V end was cut by 6 bases, the J end by 2 bases, with 8 bases between. The length of the CDR3 is 12 residues. The germline CDR1 and CDR2 sequences are SGHRS and YFSETQ. The CDR3 DNA reads as TGCGCCAGCACCGGAGGGCAAGAGACCCAGTACTTC. Translation gives CASTGGQETQYF. The full variable domain, in which reference TRBV5-1 and TRBJ2-5 provide the parts outside the CDR3, is KAGVTQTPRYLIKTRGQQVTLSCSPISGHRSVSWYQQTPGQGLQFLFEYFSETQRNKGNFPGRFSGRQFSNSRSEMNVSTLELGDSALYLCASTGGQETQYFGPGTRLLVL.

The chain uses TRBV27 and TRBJ1-4; 10 positions match TRBD1. The J segment lost 3 bases and the V segment lost 3 bases, leaving 7 bases of the junction unmatched. The CDR3 is 17 residues long. The germline gives CDR1 MNHEY, CDR2 SMNVEV (reference sequence). Here the CDR3 DNA reads TGTGCCAGCAGTTTCCGACAGGGGGCCTTCTCTAATGAAAAACTGTTTTTT. Translated, it gives CASSFRQGAFSNEKLFF.

This clone was counted between two and nine times. The chain combines TRBV7-9 with TRBJ2-1, with 8 bases identical to TRBD1. Per the germline V gene, CDR1 is SEHNR and CDR2 is FQNEAQ (reference sequence). Losses at the gene ends were 5 bases for V and 5 bases for J; bases not matched to a gene: 8. The CDR3 contains 15 residues. The CDR3 loop is CASSPRGQVDNEQFF. In DNA form, the CDR3 reads TGTGCCAGCAGCCCCCGGGGACAGGTAGACAATGAGCAGTTCTTC.

J is TRBJ1-5 and V is TRBV19; TRBD1 matches at 8 bases. Per germline, CDR1 LNHDA and CDR2 SQIVND (reference sequence). This CDR3 has 16 amino acids. The junction had 6 bases not matched to a gene; V was cut back by 4 bases and J by 1 base. The CDR3 bases are TGTGCCAGTAGTACTGACAGGGGAGGAAGCAATCAGCCCCAGCATTTT. It encodes CASSTDRGGSNQPQHF.

This chain links TRBV5-8 with TRBJ1-5, with D perhaps TRBD1 (5 bases). There are 20 residues in the CDR3. In germline, CDR1 is SGHTS, CDR2 YDEGEE. V lost 6 bases, J lost 3 bases, and 31 bases lay in between. CDR3 nucleotides: TGTGCCAGCACCGACCTAAAAAGCCGAAGCGGGCAGGGAAACAATCAGCCCCAGCATTTT. Its translation is CASTDLKSRSGQGNNQPQHF.

The chain has TRBV15 and TRBJ2-5; 12 positions match TRBD1. Germline V gene lookup returns CDR1 LNHNV and CDR2 YYDKDF (reference sequence). This CDR3 region has 13 residues. The J segment lost 5 bases and the V segment lost 11 bases, leaving 6 bases of the junction unmatched. The CDR3 loop is CASGTGGEETQYF. The CDR3 nucleotides read TGTGCCTCAGGGACAGGGGGCGAGGAGACCCAGTACTTC.

This rearrangement joins TRBV5-4 to TRBJ1-2, with 7 positions matching TRBD1. Germline-derived CDR1 and CDR2 are SGHNT and YYREEE (reference sequence). The CDR3 runs to 13 residues. The V segment lost 4 bases and the J segment 8 bases; nucleotides outside the gene matches: 8. Written as DNA, the CDR3 is TGTGCCAGCAGCCTGCCAGGGGGTGAGGGCTACACCTTC. Amino acids: CASSLPGGEGYTF.

This chain connects TRBV9 to TRBJ2-3, with no clear D. The CDR3 has 15 residues. V lost 2 bases and J lost 0, with 10 bases in between. Germline lookup yields CDR1 SGDLS and CDR2 YYNGEE. In DNA form, the CDR3 reads TGTGCCAGCAGCGTTTTGGCAGGAAGCACAGATACGCAGTATTTT. This translates into CASSVLAGSTDTQYF.

The CDR3 loop is CASSRRSGGTPYEQYF. The CDR3 coding sequence is TGTGCCAGCAGCCGAAGGTCGGGAGGGACGCCCTACGAGCAGTACTTC. This sequence joins TRBV4-2 and TRBJ2-7; 8 nucleotides line up with TRBD2. Unmatched junction bases numbered 10, after V lost 4 bases and J lost 2 bases. The germline V gene encodes CDR1 LGHNA and CDR2 YNFKEQ. The CDR3 runs to 16 residues.

The V gene is TRBV15, the J gene TRBJ1-5, with a possible D match to TRBD1 (5 bases). Germline V CDR1 and CDR2: LNHNV, YYDKDF (reference sequence). V was trimmed by 4 bases and J by 4 bases, leaving 11 bases between them. The CDR3 totals 14 residues. CDR3 sequence (DNA): TGTGCCACCAGCAACCGTGCAGGGAATCAGCCCCAGCATTTT. Protein sequence: CATSNRAGNQPQHF.

The chain combines TRBV5-6 with TRBJ1-6, with 8 bases matching TRBD1. The germline V gene encodes CDR1 SGHDT and CDR2 YYEEEE. J was trimmed by 7 bases and V by 5 bases; bases with no gene match: 8. The CDR3 extends over 15 amino acids. CDR3 DNA: TGTGCCAGCAGTCCCAGGACAGGGTCGAATTCACCCCTCCACTTT. This sequence encodes CASSPRTGSNSPLHF.

This clone was detected only once. The chain combines TRBV18 with TRBJ2-7, with 9 bases identical to TRBD2. This CDR3 is 13 amino acids long. Per the germline V gene, CDR1 is KGHSH and CDR2 is LQKENI. J lost 7 bases, V lost 4 bases, and 5 bases had no gene match. In DNA, the CDR3 is TGTGCCAGCTCACGCGGGAGGGTTGAAGAGCAGTACTTC. Its translation is CASSRGRVEEQYF.

J is TRBJ2-1 and V is TRBV7-9; D perhaps matches TRBD2 (5 bases). V was shortened by 5 bases and J by 12 bases, with 14 bases between the two germline ends. This CDR3 is 12 amino acids long. Per the germline V gene, CDR1 is SEHNR and CDR2 is FQNEAQ (reference sequence). CDR3 amino acids: CASSPVREGQFF. The CDR3 bases are TGTGCCAGCAGCCCCGTCCGGGAAGGGCAGTTCTTC.